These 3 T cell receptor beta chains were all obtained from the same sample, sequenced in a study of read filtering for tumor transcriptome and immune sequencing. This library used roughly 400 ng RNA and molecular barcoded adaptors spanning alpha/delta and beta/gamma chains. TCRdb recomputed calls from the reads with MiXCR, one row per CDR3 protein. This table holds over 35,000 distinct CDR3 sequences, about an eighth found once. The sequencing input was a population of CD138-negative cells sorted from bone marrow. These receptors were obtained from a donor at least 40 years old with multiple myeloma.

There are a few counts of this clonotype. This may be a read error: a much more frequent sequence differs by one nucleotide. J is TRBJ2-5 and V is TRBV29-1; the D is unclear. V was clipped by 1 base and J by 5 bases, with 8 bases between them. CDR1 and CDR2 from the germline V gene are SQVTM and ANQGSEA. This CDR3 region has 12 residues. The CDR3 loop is CSVEGVPETQYF. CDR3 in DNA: TGCAGCGTTGAAGGGGTTCCGGAGACCCAGTACTTC.

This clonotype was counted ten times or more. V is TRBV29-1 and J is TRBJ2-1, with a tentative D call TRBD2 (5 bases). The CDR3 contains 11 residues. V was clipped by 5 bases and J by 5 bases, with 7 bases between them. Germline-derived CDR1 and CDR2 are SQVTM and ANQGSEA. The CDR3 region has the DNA TGCAGCGTTAGGACTCACAATGAGCAGTTCTTC. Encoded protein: CSVRTHNEQFF.

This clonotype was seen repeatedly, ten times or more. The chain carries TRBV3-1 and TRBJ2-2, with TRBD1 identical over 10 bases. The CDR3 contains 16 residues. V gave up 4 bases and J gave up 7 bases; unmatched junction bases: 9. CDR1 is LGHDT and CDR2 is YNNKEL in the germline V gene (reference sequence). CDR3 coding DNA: TGTGCCAGCAGCCCCGATCCGGGACAGGGGTTCGGGGAGCTGTTTTTT. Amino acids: CASSPDPGQGFGELFF.